What follows is one T cell receptor beta chain and its context. From germline, CDR1 is SGDLS and CDR2 YYNGEE. The CDR3 loop spans 13 amino acids. Trimming left V 3 bases short and J 3 bases short, with 10 bases between. This sample was taken from a study of shared T cell receptors in the human thymus. The table came from immunoSEQ multiplex PCR; TCRdb's copy has only in-frame clones and leaves some out. The table includes more than 550,000 clones, approximately 83% detected once. These data were likewise used in another study, on human thymus T cells. That work states: Infants, healthy and Finnish, who were having corrective surgery for congenital heart defects served as donors. Obtained as resections during corrective heart surgery, the thymus tissue was then studied. Thymic as well as blood repertoires seemed to favor certain V and J genes unevenly. A high degree of thymic repertoire overlap among unrelated individuals was reported in related research.

Sequencing was carried out using thymocytes. The clonotype comes from a girl less than two years old with a congenital heart defect. The J gene is TRBJ2-7, the V gene TRBV9; D is ambiguous. The CDR3 here is CASSAGPVYEQYF. As DNA, the CDR3 is TGTGCCAGCAGCGCGGGTCCTGTCTACGAGCAGTACTTC.